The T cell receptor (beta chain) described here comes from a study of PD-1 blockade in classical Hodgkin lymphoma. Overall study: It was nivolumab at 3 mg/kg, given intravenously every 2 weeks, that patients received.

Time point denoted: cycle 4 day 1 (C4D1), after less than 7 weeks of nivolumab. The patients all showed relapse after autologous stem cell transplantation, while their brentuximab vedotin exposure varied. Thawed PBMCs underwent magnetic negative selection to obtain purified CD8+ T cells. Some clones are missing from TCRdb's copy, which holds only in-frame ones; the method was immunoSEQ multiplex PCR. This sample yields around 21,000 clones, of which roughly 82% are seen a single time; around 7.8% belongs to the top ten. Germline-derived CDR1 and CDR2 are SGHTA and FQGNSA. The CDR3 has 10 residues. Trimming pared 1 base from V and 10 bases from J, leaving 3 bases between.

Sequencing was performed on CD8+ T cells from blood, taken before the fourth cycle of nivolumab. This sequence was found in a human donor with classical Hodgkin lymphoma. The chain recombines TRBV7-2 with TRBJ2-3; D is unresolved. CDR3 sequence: CASSLGAQYF. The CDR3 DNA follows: TGTGCCAGCAGCTTAGGTGCGCAGTATTTT.